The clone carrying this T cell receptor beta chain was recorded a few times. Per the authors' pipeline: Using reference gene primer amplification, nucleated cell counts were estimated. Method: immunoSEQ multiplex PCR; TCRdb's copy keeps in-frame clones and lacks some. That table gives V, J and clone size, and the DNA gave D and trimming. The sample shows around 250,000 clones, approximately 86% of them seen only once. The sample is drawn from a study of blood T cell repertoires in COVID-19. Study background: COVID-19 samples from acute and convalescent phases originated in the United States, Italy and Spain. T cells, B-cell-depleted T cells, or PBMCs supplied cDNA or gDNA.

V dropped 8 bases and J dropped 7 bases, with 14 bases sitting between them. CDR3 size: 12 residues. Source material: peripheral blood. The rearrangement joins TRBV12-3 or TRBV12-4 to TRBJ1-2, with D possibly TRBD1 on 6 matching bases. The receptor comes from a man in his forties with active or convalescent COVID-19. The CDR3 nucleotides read TGTGCCAGCTCTCAGGGGAGTGTTGGCTACACCTTC. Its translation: CASSQGSVGYTF.